This T cell receptor (beta chain) was observed in a study of cytomegalovirus exposure and HLA in healthy donors. Overall study context: The 120 validation repertoires used the same platform as the roughly 670 first-cohort repertoires (as reported by a later analysis).

Data came from immunoSEQ multiplex PCR; TCRdb stores just in-frame clones and leaves some out. The sample carries 200,000 to 250,000 clones, roughly 84% recorded once. While the first cohort had 700 or so subjects, the donors belonged to the separate validation cohort of about 130 subjects. V was pared by 1 base and J by 5 bases, with 7 bases of the junction left unmatched. This CDR3 region has 17 residues. The germline CDR1 and CDR2 sequences are SNHLY and FYNNEI. With regard to this clone: Antigen unknown.

Study-wide results and caveats: Many donors shared some public TCRs, even though most TCR sequences were rare. It was found in a later analysis that first-cohort TCR clusters tended to co-occur in the 90 to 150 validation repertoires.

The TCR sequence derives from a woman in her thirties in good health and CMV-seropositive. The gene calls are TRBV2 and TRBJ2-2; 10 bases fit TRBD2. The sequencing sample was made of PBMCs. CDR3 protein: CASSEESGRVGTGELFF. For the CDR3, the DNA is TGTGCCAGCAGTGAAGAAAGCGGGAGGGTTGGGACCGGGGAGCTGTTTTTT.